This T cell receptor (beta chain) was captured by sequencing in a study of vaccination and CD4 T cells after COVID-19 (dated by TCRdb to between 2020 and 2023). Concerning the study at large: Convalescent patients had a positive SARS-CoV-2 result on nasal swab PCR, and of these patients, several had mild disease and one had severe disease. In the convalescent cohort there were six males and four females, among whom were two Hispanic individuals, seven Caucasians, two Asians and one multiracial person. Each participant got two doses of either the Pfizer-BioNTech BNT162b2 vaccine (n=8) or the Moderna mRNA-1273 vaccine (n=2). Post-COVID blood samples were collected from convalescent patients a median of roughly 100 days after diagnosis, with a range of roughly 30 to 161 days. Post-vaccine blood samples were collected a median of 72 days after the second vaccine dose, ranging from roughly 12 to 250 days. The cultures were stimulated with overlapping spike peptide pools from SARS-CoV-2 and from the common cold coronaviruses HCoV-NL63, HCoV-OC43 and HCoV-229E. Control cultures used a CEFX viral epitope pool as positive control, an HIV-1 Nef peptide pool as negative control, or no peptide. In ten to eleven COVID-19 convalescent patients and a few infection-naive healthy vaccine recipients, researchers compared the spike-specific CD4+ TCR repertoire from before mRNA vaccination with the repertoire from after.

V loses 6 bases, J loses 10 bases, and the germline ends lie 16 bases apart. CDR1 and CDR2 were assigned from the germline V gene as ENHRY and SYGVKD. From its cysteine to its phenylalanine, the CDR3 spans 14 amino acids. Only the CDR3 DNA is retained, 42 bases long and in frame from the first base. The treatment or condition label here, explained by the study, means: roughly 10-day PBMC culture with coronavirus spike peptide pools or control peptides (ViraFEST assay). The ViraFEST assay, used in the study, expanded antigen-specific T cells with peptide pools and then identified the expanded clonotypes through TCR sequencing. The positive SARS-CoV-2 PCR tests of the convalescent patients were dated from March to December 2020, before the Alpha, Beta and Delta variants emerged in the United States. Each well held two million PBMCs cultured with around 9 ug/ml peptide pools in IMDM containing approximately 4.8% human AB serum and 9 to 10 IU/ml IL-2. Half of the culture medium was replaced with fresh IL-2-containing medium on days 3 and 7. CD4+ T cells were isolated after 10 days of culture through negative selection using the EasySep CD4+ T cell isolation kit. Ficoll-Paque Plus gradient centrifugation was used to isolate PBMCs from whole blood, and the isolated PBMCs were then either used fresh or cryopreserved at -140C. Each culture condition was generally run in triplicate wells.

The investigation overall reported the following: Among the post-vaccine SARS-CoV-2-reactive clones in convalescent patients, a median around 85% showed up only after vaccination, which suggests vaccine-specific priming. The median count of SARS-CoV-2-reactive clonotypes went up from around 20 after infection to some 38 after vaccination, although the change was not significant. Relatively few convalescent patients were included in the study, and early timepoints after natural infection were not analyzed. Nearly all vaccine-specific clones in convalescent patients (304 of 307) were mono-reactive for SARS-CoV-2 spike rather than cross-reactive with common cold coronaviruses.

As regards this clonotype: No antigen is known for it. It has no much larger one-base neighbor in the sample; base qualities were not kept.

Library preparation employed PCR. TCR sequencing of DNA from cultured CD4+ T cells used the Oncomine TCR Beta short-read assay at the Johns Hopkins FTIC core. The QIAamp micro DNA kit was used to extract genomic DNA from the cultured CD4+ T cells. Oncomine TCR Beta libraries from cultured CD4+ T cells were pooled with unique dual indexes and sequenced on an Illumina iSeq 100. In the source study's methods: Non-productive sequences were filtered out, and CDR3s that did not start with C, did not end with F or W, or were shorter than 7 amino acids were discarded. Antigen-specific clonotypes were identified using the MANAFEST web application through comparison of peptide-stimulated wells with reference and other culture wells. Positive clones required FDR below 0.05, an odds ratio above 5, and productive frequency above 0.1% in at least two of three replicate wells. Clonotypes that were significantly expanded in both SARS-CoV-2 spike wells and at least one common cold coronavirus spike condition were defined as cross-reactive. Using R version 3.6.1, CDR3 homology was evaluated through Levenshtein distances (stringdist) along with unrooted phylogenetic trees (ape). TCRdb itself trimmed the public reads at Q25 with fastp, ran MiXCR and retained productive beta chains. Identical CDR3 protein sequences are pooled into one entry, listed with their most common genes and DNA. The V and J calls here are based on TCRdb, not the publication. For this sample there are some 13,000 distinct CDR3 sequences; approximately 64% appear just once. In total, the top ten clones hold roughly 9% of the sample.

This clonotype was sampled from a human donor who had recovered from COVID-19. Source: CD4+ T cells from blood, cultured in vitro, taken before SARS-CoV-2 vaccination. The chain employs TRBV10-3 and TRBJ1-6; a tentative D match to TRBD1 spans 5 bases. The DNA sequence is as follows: TGTGCCATCAGCCGCACAGGTATCGGCTCACCCCTCCACTTT. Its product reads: CAISRTGIGSPLHF.